Only a few counts were recorded for the clone carrying this T cell receptor beta chain. No antigen is known for it. TCRdb keeps only in-frame clones here, not all; method: immunoSEQ multiplex PCR. The sample contains approximately 110,000 clones, 88% of which appear only once. The sample originates from a study of identifying expanded T cells in peripheral blood. Study-level findings and limits: Variance in clone template counts between roughly two-week samples significantly increased with total template count across all healthy donors. Over two and four weeks, about 15 and 19 clones changed, versus roughly 1.1 between replicates.

The CDR3 is 15 amino acids. The V end lost 7 bases, the J end lost 5 bases, and 20 bases lay between the germline ends. Germline CDR1 and CDR2: LNHDA and SQIVND (reference sequence). During the collection period, no donor immune events like infections were recorded. The specimen sequenced was blood. The receptor was derived from a person aged 18 to 70 in good health. This sequence joins TRBV19 and TRBJ1-1; D is perhaps TRBD1 (5 bases). As DNA, the CDR3 is TGTGCCAGTATGCCCCGGAGAGGGGAGAGTACTGAAGCTTTCTTT. This encodes CASMPRRGESTEAFF.